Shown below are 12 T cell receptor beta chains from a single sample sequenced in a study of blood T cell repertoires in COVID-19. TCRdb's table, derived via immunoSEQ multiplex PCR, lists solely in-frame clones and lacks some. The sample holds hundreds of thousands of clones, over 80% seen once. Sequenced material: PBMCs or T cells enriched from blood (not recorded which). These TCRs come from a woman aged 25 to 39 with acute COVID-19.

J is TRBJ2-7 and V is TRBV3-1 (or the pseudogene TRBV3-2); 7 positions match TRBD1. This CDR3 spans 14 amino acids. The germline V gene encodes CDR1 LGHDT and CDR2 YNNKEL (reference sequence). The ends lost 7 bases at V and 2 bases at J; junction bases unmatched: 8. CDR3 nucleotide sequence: TGTGCCAGCACCCCAGGGACAGCAACCTACGAGCAGTACTTC. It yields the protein CASTPGTATYEQYF.

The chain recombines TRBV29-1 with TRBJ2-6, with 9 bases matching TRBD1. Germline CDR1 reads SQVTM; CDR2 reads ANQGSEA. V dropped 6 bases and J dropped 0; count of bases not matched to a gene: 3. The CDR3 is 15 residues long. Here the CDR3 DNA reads TGCAGCGTCCGGGACAGGGACTCTGGGGCCAACGTCCTGACTTTC. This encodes CSVRDRDSGANVLTF.

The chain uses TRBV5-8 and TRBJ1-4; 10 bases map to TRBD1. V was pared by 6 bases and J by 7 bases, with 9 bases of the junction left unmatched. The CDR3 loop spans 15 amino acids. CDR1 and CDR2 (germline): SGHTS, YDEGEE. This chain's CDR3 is CASNPDRGWSEKLFF. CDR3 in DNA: TGTGCCAGCAATCCGGACAGGGGGTGGAGTGAAAAACTGTTTTTT.

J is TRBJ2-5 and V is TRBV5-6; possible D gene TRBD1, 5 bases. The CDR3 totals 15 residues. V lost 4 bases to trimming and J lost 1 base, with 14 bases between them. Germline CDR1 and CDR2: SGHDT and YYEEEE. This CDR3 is CASSKMTDPQETQYF. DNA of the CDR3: TGTGCCAGCAGCAAGATGACAGACCCCCAAGAGACCCAGTACTTC.

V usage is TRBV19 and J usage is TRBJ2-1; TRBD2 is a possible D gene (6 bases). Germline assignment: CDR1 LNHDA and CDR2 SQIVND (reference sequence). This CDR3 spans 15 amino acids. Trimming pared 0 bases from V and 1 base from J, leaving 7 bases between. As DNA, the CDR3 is TGTGCCAGTAGTATAGAAGGGAGGTCCTACAATGAGCAGTTCTTC. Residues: CASSIEGRSYNEQFF.

As DNA, the CDR3 is TGTGCCAGCAGCGTAGAGCCAGGGAATAATTCACCCCTCCACTTT. Translating it yields CASSVEPGNNSPLHF. The chain links TRBV9 to TRBJ1-6, with a tentative D call TRBD1 (5 bases). The germline V gene encodes CDR1 SGDLS and CDR2 YYNGEE. This CDR3 spans 15 amino acids. V shed 0 bases and J shed 5 bases, with 9 bases lying between them.

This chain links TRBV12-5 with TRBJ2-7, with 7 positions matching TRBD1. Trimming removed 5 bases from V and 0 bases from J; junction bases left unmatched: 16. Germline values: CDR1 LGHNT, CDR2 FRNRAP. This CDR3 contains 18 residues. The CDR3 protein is CASGESGTANKSSYEQYF. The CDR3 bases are TGTGCTAGTGGTGAATCCGGGACAGCAAATAAAAGCTCCTACGAGCAGTACTTC.

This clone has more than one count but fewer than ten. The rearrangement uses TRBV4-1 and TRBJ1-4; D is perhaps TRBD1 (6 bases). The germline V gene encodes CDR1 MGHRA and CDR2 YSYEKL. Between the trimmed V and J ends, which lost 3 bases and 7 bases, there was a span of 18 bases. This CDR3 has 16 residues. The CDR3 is CASSQSRLVRGEKLFF. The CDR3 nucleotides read TGCGCCAGCAGCCAGTCCAGGCTTGTCAGGGGTGAAAAACTGTTTTTT.

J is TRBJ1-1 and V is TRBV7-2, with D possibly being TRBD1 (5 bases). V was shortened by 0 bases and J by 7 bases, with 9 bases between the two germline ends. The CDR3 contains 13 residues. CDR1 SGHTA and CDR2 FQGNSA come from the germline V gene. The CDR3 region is CASSLAATDEAFF. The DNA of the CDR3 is TGTGCCAGCAGCTTAGCCGCGACAGATGAAGCTTTCTTT.

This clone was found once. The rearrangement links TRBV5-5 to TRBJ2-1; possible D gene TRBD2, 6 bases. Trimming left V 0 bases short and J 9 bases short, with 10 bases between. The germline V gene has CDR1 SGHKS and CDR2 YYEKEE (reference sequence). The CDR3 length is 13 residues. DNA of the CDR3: TGTGCCAGCAGCTTGGCCATCGGGGGTGAGCAGTTCTTC. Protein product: CASSLAIGGEQFF.

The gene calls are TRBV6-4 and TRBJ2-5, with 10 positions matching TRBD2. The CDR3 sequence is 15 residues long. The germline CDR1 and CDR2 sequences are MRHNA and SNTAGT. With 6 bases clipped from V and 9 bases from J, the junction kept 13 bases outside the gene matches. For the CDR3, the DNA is TGTGCCAGCAGCGGTCGGACTAGCGGCCGGATGGCCCAGTACTTC. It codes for CASSGRTSGRMAQYF.

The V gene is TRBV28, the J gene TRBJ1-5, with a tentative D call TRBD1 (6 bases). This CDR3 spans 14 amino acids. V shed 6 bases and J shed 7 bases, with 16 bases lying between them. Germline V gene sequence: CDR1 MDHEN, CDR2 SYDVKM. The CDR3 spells CASSPPGDGQPQHF. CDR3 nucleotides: TGTGCCAGCAGCCCCCCAGGGGACGGGCAGCCCCAGCATTTT.